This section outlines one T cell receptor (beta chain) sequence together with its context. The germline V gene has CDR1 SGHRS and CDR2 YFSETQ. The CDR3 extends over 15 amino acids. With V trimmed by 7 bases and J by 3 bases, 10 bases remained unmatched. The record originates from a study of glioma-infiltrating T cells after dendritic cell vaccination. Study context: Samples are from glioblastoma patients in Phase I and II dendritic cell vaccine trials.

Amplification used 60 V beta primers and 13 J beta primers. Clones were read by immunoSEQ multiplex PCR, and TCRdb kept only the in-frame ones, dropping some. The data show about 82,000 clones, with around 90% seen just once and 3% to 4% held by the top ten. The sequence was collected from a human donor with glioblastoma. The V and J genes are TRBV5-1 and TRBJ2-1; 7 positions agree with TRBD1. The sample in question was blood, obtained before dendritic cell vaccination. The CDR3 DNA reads TGCGCCAGCGCCTTGACCGGACAGGACTACAATGAGCAGTTCTTC. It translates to CASALTGQDYNEQFF.